This paragraph reports one TCR beta chain. The treatment: randomized to nivolumab then ipilimumab (arm A) or the reverse (arm B). The data stem from a study of sequential checkpoint blockade in melanoma. Across the study: Arm A got nivolumab then ipilimumab; arm B the reverse, 1:1.

The junction had 7 bases not matched to a gene; V was cut back by 5 bases and J by 1 base. The CDR3 is 18 residues long. In germline, CDR1 is MNHEY, CDR2 SMNVEV (reference sequence). Method: immunoSEQ multiplex PCR; TCRdb's copy keeps in-frame clones and lacks some. The sample comprises approximately 12,000 clones, about 80% of which are singletons, and about three fifths rests with the top ten. This chain uses TRBV27 with TRBJ2-1, with 14 bases aligning to TRBD2. The TCR was taken from a human donor with melanoma. Specimen: CD8+ T cells sorted from blood (inferred from file names), collected from a patient given nivolumab and ipilimumab in sequence. CDR3 bases: TGTGCCAGCAGTATGGGACTAGCGGGAGTCTGGTCCTACAATGAGCAGTTCTTC. Its protein product is CASSMGLAGVWSYNEQFF.